These 16 T cell receptor beta chains came from one sample sequenced in a study of cytomegalovirus exposure and HLA in healthy donors. Primers for the PCR totalled 60 Vbeta and 13 Jbeta. Clones were sequenced by immunoSEQ multiplex PCR, and TCRdb holds only the in-frame ones, with some missing. The table records 150,000 to 200,000 clones, about nine tenths of them present only once. The source material was PBMCs. The receptors originated from a boy younger than 10 in good health and CMV-seronegative.

This clone was seen just once. CDR3 nucleotides: TGCGCCAGCAGCATAGGACTAGCGGGAGACAATGAGCAGTTCTTC. Amino acid sequence: CASSIGLAGDNEQFF. V usage is TRBV5-1 and J usage is TRBJ2-1; 13 bases match TRBD2. The J segment lost 5 bases and the V segment lost 4 bases, leaving 3 bases of the junction unmatched. This CDR3 is built from 15 residues. From germline, CDR1 is SGHRS and CDR2 YFSETQ.

This clone has only one observation. The chain recombines TRBV4-2 with TRBJ1-2, with D possibly TRBD1 on 5 matching bases. Trimming removed 0 bases at V and 1 base at J, with 9 bases between. Germline V gene data show CDR1 as LGHNA and CDR2 as YNFKEQ. The CDR3 consists of 15 residues. CDR3 protein: CASSQDKGINYGYTF. The CDR3, as DNA: TGTGCCAGCAGCCAAGACAAGGGGATTAACTATGGCTACACCTTC.

V and J are TRBV6-1 and TRBJ1-5, with D hard to call. The V end lost 1 base, the J end lost 5 bases, and 12 bases lay between the germline ends. Germline V CDR1 and CDR2: MNHNS, SASEGT. The CDR3 has 15 amino acids. The CDR3: CASSEGAGSYQPQHF. CDR3 bases: TGTGCCAGCAGTGAAGGGGCGGGCAGCTATCAGCCCCAGCATTTT.

The chain has TRBV5-1 and TRBJ1-1; tentative D call: TRBD1 (6 bases). The CDR3 runs 16 residues. Germline V gene sequence: CDR1 SGHRS, CDR2 YFSETQ. V was shortened by 7 bases and J by 6 bases, with 25 bases between the two germline ends. In DNA, the CDR3 is TGCGCCAGCCGCCTGGAGCGGGGGGCAAACACTGCTGAAGCTTTCTTT. Residues: CASRLERGANTAEAFF. Full variable domain (rest looked up from reference TRBV5-1 and TRBJ1-1): KAGVTQTPRYLIKTRGQQVTLSCSPISGHRSVSWYQQTPGQGLQFLFEYFSETQRNKGNFPGRFSGRQFSNSRSEMNVSTLELGDSALYLCASRLERGANTAEAFFGQGTRLTVV.

This sequence joins TRBV1 and TRBJ1-5; the table gives TRBD1 as D, unverified against the DNA. TRBV1 is annotated as a pseudogene. CDR3 length: 14 amino acids. In DNA, the CDR3 is TGCACCAGCAGCCAATGCAGGCCGAATCAGCCCCAGCATTTT. Translated: CTSSQCRPNQPQHF.

V gene TRBV25-1 combines with J gene TRBJ1-1, with 9 nucleotides matching TRBD1. The germline gives CDR1 MGHDK, CDR2 SYGVNS. The CDR3 loop spans 14 amino acids. CDR3 sequence (DNA): TGTGCTAACAAGACGGGGACAGGGTACACTGAAGCTTTCTTT. It translates to CANKTGTGYTEAFF.

The rearrangement links TRBV28 to TRBJ2-2, with D perhaps TRBD2 (6 bases). CDR3 size: 15 residues. V lost 8 bases, J lost 3 bases, and 16 bases lay in between. The germline CDR1 and CDR2 sequences are MDHEN and SYDVKM. Written as DNA, the CDR3 is TGTGCCAGCGCATCCGGGAGTGCGCACACCGGGGAGCTGTTTTTT. This translates into CASASGSAHTGELFF.

The rearrangement links TRBV30 to TRBJ1-1; weak D call: TRBD1 (5 bases). Trimming cost V 0 bases and J 1 base, with 12 bases left between them. The CDR3 extends over 15 amino acids. CDR1 is GTSNPN, CDR2 SVGIG, per germline (reference sequence). The CDR3 protein is CAWSVLGAWNTEAFF. In DNA form, the CDR3 reads TGTGCCTGGAGTGTACTTGGGGCCTGGAACACTGAAGCTTTCTTT.

The genes are TRBV18 and TRBJ1-1, with D perhaps TRBD1 (6 bases). The CDR3 consists of 14 residues. Trimming removed 0 bases from V and 5 bases from J, with 10 bases in between. Germline V gene sequence: CDR1 KGHSH, CDR2 LQKENI. The CDR3 bases are TGTGCCAGCTCACCACCCGGCGGACAGACTGAAGCTTTCTTT. Amino acid sequence: CASSPPGGQTEAFF.

The chain combines TRBV14 with TRBJ1-1; no clear D gene. Germline values: CDR1 SGHDN, CDR2 FVKESK. The V gene lost 1 base and the J gene lost 5 bases, with 14 bases spanning the gap. CDR3 length: 15 residues. Here the CDR3 DNA reads TGTGCCAGCAGCCAAGGGTTGGGAGGGCGGACTGAAGCTTTCTTT. Its protein is CASSQGLGGRTEAFF.

V usage is TRBV5-1 and J usage is TRBJ1-6, with D tentatively TRBD1 (6 bases). The CDR3 extends over 14 amino acids. Germline CDR1 and CDR2: SGHRS and YFSETQ. Trimming left V 5 bases short and J 10 bases short, with 16 bases between. The CDR3 reads CASSPDRGASPLHF. Written as DNA, the CDR3 is TGCGCCAGCAGTCCCGACCGGGGGGCGTCACCCCTCCACTTT.

The gene calls are TRBV6-5 and TRBJ1-5; possibly TRBD1 for D (6 bases). The CDR3 loop spans 15 amino acids. Trimming cost V 5 bases and J 0 bases, with 11 bases left between them. Germline CDR1 reads MNHEY; CDR2 reads SVGAGI. The CDR3 DNA follows: TGTGCCAGCAGTCGACAGGCCGATAGCAATCAGCCCCAGCATTTT. Translated: CASSRQADSNQPQHF.

The chain couples TRBV4-1 to TRBJ2-5; TRBD2 aligns across 10 bases. J lost 5 bases, V lost 1 base, and 7 bases had no gene match. The CDR3 runs to 16 residues. The germline V gene encodes CDR1 MGHRA and CDR2 YSYEKL. The CDR3 here is CASSQVERGGLETQYF. In DNA, the CDR3 is TGCGCCAGCAGCCAAGTTGAGCGGGGGGGCCTGGAGACCCAGTACTTC.

This clone showed up just once. The sample carries other DNA sequences with the same CDR3. The chain combines TRBV28 with TRBJ1-2; D possibly corresponds to TRBD1 (5 bases). The V gene's germline CDR1 is MDHEN and CDR2 SYDVKM. The V gene lost 3 bases and the J gene lost 6 bases, with 14 bases spanning the gap. This CDR3 region has 14 residues. The CDR3 DNA follows: TGTGCCAGCAGTTTCAATTCGCCAGGGAATGGCTACACCTTC. Its translation is CASSFNSPGNGYTF.

The V gene is TRBV27, the J gene TRBJ2-1; 16 bases map to TRBD2. Losses at the gene ends were 5 bases for V and 4 bases for J; bases not matched to a gene: 8. Per the germline V gene, CDR1 is MNHEY and CDR2 is SMNVEV (reference sequence). The CDR3 is 18 residues long. CDR3 DNA sequence: TGTGCCAGCAGTCTGGGACTAGCGGGGGGGGGAATTTACAATGAGCAGTTCTTC. Its protein product is CASSLGLAGGGIYNEQFF.

The chain joins TRBV27 to TRBJ1-5; no definite D call. The CDR3 contains 13 residues. V lost 4 bases to trimming and J lost 6 bases, with 10 bases between them. Germline values: CDR1 MNHEY, CDR2 SMNVEV (reference sequence). Here the CDR3 DNA reads TGTGCCAGCAGTTACGGACGGGGTCAGCCCCAGCATTTT. Amino acids: CASSYGRGQPQHF.